The 4 T cell receptor beta chains given below trace back to one sample, sequenced in a study of tumor and adjacent non-tumor tissue in lung cancer. No cell sorting was done before RNA was extracted from the tissue. TCRbeta libraries were built with three rounds of nested PCR, modified from ARM-PCR. TCRdb reanalysed the multiplex PCR reads using MiXCR and keeps one entry per CDR3 protein. The table has 70,000 to 90,000 distinct CDR3 sequences, under 80% seen once; the top ten hold less than 15%. Sequencing was performed on lung tumor tissue. The receptors come from a woman in her forties or fifties with non-small cell lung cancer.

This clonotype showed up just a few times. Just one base apart from a much larger clone, this may be a read error. The rearrangement uses TRBV4-1 and TRBJ2-2; no clear D gene. The V gene lost 5 bases and the J gene lost 0 bases, with 13 bases spanning the gap. Per germline, CDR1 MGHRA and CDR2 YSYEKL. This CDR3 has 16 residues. CDR3 sequence reads: CASSFQGLSNTGELFF. CDR3 coding DNA: TGCGCCAGCAGCTTTCAAGGGCTATCGAACACCGGGGAGCTGTTTTTT.

In its sample, this clonotype was seen once. This rearrangement joins TRBV24-1 to TRBJ2-1; D is perhaps TRBD2 (5 bases). Trimming left V 4 bases short and J 6 bases short, with 18 bases between. From germline, CDR1 is KGHDR and CDR2 SFDVKD. The CDR3 extends over 16 amino acids. In nucleotides, the CDR3 is TGTGCCACCAGTGAACAATCCGGGATTATGGGCAATGAGCAGTTCTTC. It yields the protein CATSEQSGIMGNEQFF.

The V and J genes are TRBV29-1 and TRBJ1-1, with TRBD1 matching over 8 bases. J lost 3 bases, V lost 8 bases, and 11 bases had no gene match. The germline gives CDR1 SQVTM, CDR2 ANQGSEA. The length of the CDR3 is 14 residues. The CDR3 sequence: CSIGRGQDDTEAFF. The CDR3 DNA reads TGCAGCATTGGGAGGGGACAGGACGACACTGAAGCTTTCTTT.

This clonotype appeared a single time. The junction shows a germline mismatch at one end, possibly a read error. The chain has TRBV14 and TRBJ2-1; TRBD1 might be the D (5 bases). This CDR3 contains 13 residues. The V gene's germline CDR1 is SGHDN and CDR2 FVKESK. CDR3 residues: CASSQDQGSEQLF. CDR3 in DNA: TGTGCCAGCAGCCAAGATCAGGGAAGTGAACAGTTGTTC.